The clone carrying this T cell receptor beta chain has a handful of counts. Antigen unknown. TCRdb re-analysed the 5' RACE reads in MiXCR, keeping a single row per CDR3 protein. This table has roughly 670,000 distinct CDR3 sequences, around a fifth appearing once. The entry originates in a study of CD8 T cells in ankylosing spondylitis. Study-wide points: Blood from ankylosing spondylitis patients appeared to carry a characteristic roughly 8-variant TCR beta motif.

This CDR3 is 15 amino acids long. Sequenced input: blood, either unsorted or a sorted T cell fraction (not recorded which). This chain links TRBV21-1 with TRBJ1-1. TRBV21-1 is a listed pseudogene. The receptor's source is a male donor with ankylosing spondylitis. CDR3 nucleotide sequence: TGTGCCAGCAGCAAAGCGACAGATACCAACACTGAAGCTTTCTTT. This codes for CASSKATDTNTEAFF.